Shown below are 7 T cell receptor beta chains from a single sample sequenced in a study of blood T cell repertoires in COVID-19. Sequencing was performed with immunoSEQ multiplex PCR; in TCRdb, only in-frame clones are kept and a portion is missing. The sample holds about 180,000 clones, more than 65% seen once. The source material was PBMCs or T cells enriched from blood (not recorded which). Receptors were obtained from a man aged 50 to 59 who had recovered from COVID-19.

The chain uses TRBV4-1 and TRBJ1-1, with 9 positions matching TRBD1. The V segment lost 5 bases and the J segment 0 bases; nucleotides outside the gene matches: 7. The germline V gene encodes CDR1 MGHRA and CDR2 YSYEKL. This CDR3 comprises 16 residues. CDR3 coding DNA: TGCGCCAGCAGCTCTGGGGACAGGGCACTGAACACTGAAGCTTTCTTT. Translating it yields CASSSGDRALNTEAFF.

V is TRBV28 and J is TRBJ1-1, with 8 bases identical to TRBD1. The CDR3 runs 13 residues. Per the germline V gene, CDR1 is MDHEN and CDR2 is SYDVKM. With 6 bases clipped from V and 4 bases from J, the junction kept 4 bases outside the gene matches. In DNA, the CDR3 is TGTGCCAGCAGAACCACAGGGGGCACTGAAGCTTTCTTT. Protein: CASRTTGGTEAFF. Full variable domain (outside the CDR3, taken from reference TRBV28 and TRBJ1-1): DVKVTQSSRYLVKRTGEKVFLECVQDMDHENMFWYRQDPGLGLRLIYFSYDVKMKEKGDIPEGYSVSREKKERFSLILESASTNQTSMYLCASRTTGGTEAFFGQGTRLTVV.

The CDR3 reads CASSPDSSSYNSPLHF. DNA of the CDR3: TGCGCCAGCAGCCCAGACTCTAGCTCCTATAATTCACCCCTCCACTTT. The rearrangement uses TRBV5-1 and TRBJ1-6; D is ambiguous. There are 16 residues in the CDR3. The V end lost 4 bases, the J end lost 0 bases, and 11 bases lay between the germline ends. The germline V gene encodes CDR1 SGHRS and CDR2 YFSETQ.

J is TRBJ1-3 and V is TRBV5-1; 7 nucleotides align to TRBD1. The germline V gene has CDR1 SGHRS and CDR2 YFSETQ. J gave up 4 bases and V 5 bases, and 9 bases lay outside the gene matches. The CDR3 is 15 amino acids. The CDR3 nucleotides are TGCGCCAGCAGACCAACAGGGGCGAGCGGAAACACCATATATTTT. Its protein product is CASRPTGASGNTIYF.

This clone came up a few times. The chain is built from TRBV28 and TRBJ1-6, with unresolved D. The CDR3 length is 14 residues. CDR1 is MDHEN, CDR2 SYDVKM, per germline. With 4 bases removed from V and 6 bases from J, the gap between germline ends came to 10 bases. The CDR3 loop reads CASSSGVLNSPLHF. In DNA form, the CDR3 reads TGTGCCAGCAGTTCCGGGGTTCTTAATTCACCCCTCCACTTT.

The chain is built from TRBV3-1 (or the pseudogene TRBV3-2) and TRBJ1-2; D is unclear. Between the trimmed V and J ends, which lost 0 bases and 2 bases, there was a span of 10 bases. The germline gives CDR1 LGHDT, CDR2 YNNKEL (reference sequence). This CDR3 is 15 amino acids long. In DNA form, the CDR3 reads TGTGCCAGCAGCCAAGATTGGTGGCAGAACTATGGCTACACCTTC. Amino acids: CASSQDWWQNYGYTF.

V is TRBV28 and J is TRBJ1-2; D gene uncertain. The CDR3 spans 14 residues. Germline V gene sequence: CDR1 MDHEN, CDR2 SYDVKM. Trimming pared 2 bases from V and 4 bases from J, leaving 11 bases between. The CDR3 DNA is TGTGCCAGCAGTTTAGAGTACAGCCTCTATGGCTACACCTTC. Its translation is CASSLEYSLYGYTF.